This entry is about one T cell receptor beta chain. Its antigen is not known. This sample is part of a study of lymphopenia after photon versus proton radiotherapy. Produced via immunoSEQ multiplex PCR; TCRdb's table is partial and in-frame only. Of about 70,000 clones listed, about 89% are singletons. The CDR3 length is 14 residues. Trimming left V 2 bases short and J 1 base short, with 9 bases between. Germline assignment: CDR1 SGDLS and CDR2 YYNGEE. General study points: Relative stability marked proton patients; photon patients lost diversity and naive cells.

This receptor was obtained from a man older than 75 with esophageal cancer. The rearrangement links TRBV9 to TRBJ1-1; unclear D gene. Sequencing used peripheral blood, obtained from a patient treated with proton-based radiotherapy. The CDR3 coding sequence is TGTGCCAGCAGCGTCCAAACAGCGAACACTGAAGCTTTCTTT. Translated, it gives CASSVQTANTEAFF.